These 6 T cell receptor beta chains were all obtained from the same sample, sequenced in a study of Ad26.COV2.S vaccination and SARS-CoV-2 variants. As to treatment: roughly 20 received Ad26.COV2.S at low or high dose, single or two shots; a few received placebo; per-sample allocation not given. Sampling happened 63 days after the first vaccine or placebo injection. Produced via immunoSEQ multiplex PCR; TCRdb's table is partial and in-frame only. In the table there are more than 300,000 clones, roughly nine tenths of which are singletons. The sample was peripheral blood, taken in a trial of Ad26.COV2.S vaccine versus placebo. The receptors were gathered from a person aged 18-65 years who received the Ad26.COV2.S COVID-19 vaccine or a placebo.

This clone appeared once. V gene TRBV4-2 combines with J gene TRBJ2-7, with D perhaps TRBD1 or TRBD2 (6 bases each). Germline assignment: CDR1 LGHNA and CDR2 YNFKEQ. V was clipped by 0 bases and J by 1 base, with 16 bases between them. The CDR3 has 17 amino acids. The CDR3 DNA follows: TGTGCCAGCAGCCAAGATGGGGTGGAGGGGGTTTCCTACGAGCAGTACTTC. It is translated as CASSQDGVEGVSYEQYF.

The J gene is TRBJ2-7, the V gene TRBV3-1 (or the pseudogene TRBV3-2), with 8 bases fitting TRBD1. Germline CDR1 LGHDT, CDR2 YNNKEL (reference sequence). Trimming removed 0 bases from V and 5 bases from J; junction bases left unmatched: 9. The CDR3 runs to 16 residues. CDR3 sequence (DNA): TGTGCCAGCAGCCAAGAAGGGACAGGAGTAAACCACGAGCAGTACTTC. Its translation: CASSQEGTGVNHEQYF.

This chain connects TRBV19 to TRBJ1-5; 7 nucleotides align to TRBD1. The V gene end was trimmed by 8 bases and the J gene end by 6 bases; junction bases not matched to a gene: 7. The germline V gene encodes CDR1 LNHDA and CDR2 SQIVND (reference sequence). This CDR3 contains 13 residues. In DNA, the CDR3 is TGTGCCAGTGCCGACAGGGAAGGTCAGCCCCAGCATTTT. It is translated as CASADREGQPQHF.

The J gene is TRBJ2-7, the V gene TRBV3-1 (or the pseudogene TRBV3-2); D is unresolved. The CDR3 has 15 residues. Per the germline V gene, CDR1 is LGHDT and CDR2 is YNNKEL (reference sequence). V was shortened by 0 bases and J by 7 bases, with 16 bases between the two germline ends. DNA of the CDR3: TGTGCCAGCAGCCAAGATCTCCTCTCCACCGCGGAGCAGTACTTC. Encoded protein: CASSQDLLSTAEQYF.

The chain has TRBV4-1 and TRBJ2-7; TRBD1 is a possible D gene (6 bases). V was trimmed by 0 bases and J by 5 bases, leaving 17 bases between them. Per the germline V gene, CDR1 is MGHRA and CDR2 is YSYEKL. The CDR3 has 16 amino acids. The CDR3 region is CASSQDRWEQGHEQYF. The CDR3 DNA sequence: TGCGCCAGCAGCCAAGATAGGTGGGAACAGGGCCACGAGCAGTACTTC.

The J gene is TRBJ1-5, the V gene TRBV29-1, with D possibly being TRBD1 (5 bases). Germline V gene sequence: CDR1 SQVTM, CDR2 ANQGSEA. The CDR3 extends over 12 amino acids. The V end was cut by 6 bases, the J end by 4 bases, with 10 bases between. CDR3 loop: CSVGHNNQPQHF. The CDR3 coding sequence is TGCAGCGTCGGACATAATAATCAGCCCCAGCATTTT. Drawing the rest from reference TRBV29-1 and TRBJ1-5, the complete variable domain is SAVISQKPSRDICQRGTSLTIQCQVDSQVTMMFWYRQQPGQSLTLIATANQGSEATYESGFVIDKFPISRPNLTFSTLTVSNMSPEDSSIYLCSVGHNNQPQHFGDGTRLSIL.